A selection of T cell receptor beta chains follows, all from one sample in a study of blood T cell repertoires in COVID-19. Method: immunoSEQ multiplex PCR; TCRdb's copy keeps in-frame clones and lacks some. The table shows about 99,000 clones, with roughly nine tenths occurring only once. Input material: peripheral blood. The source of these receptors is a human donor in a cohort sampled during active COVID-19. The CDR3 runs from the conserved cysteine through the conserved F or W. The order of the fields is V gene, clone size, D gene, CDR3 length, J gene, CDR3 protein, CDR3 DNA. The D gene is left open where the match is weak. Clone size, where shown, is once, few, many, or a class for clones that have expanded.

>TRBV6-5|-|-|14|TRBJ2-1
CASTNSDRGNEQFF
TGTGCCAGCACTAACTCCGACCGGGGGAATGAGCAGTTCTTC
>TRBV18|-|-|12|TRBJ2-7
CASSPSRGEQYF
TGTGCCAGCTCACCCTCCCGAGGCGAGCAGTACTTC
>TRBV28|-|TRBD2|19|TRBJ2-1
CASLGGIGASGSRVNEQFF
TGTGCCAGCTTAGGGGGAATTGGGGCTAGCGGGAGCCGAGTCAATGAGCAGTTCTTC
>TRBV5-1|-|-|15|TRBJ1-1
CASSLATGMNTEAFF
TGCGCCAGCAGCTTGGCCACAGGGATGAACACTGAAGCTTTCTTT
>TRBV3-1/TRBV3-2|-|-|14|TRBJ1-6
CASSQDRGNSPLHF
TGTGCCAGCAGCCAAGACAGAGGTAATTCACCCCTCCACTTT
>TRBV6-6|many|TRBD1|15|TRBJ1-5
CASSYKGQIYQPQHF
TGTGCCAGCAGTTACAAGGGACAGATATATCAGCCCCAGCATTTT
>TRBV4-3|-|-|16|TRBJ2-5
CASSQELASKQETQYF
TGCGCCAGCAGCCAAGAACTAGCCTCGAAACAAGAGACCCAGTACTTC
>TRBV5-1|-|TRBD2|18|TRBJ2-6
CASSLPGLAGGGANVLTF
TGCGCCAGCAGCTTACCGGGACTAGCGGGAGGTGGGGCCAACGTCCTGACTTTC
>TRBV28|-|TRBD1|15|TRBJ2-3
CASSSPGTATDTQYF
TGTGCCAGCAGTTCCCCGGGGACAGCCACAGATACGCAGTATTTT
>TRBV19|-|-|15|TRBJ1-5
CASSIGQATNQPQHF
TGTGCCAGTAGTATTGGCCAGGCCACTAATCAGCCCCAGCATTTT
>TRBV4-2|-|-|18|TRBJ1-2
CASSQETGQGSINYGYTF
TGTGCCAGCAGCCAAGAAACTGGTCAGGGGTCCATAAACTATGGCTACACCTTC
>TRBV5-1|-|TRBD1|14|TRBJ1-1
CASSSGQSNTEAFF
TGCGCCAGCAGCTCGGGACAGTCGAACACTGAAGCTTTCTTT
>TRBV6-4|-|TRBD2|20|TRBJ2-2
CASSETGTSGGLPRTGELFF
TGTGCCAGCAGTGAGACCGGGACTAGCGGGGGCCTTCCGAGGACCGGGGAGCTGTTTTTT
>TRBV4-1|-|TRBD1|17|TRBJ2-3
CASSRPQSTGGTDTQYF
TGCGCCAGCAGCCGCCCTCAATCGACAGGGGGCACAGATACGCAGTATTTT
>TRBV29-1|once|TRBD2|13|TRBJ2-3
CSVVGGATDTQYF
TGCAGCGTTGTCGGGGGGGCCACAGATACGCAGTATTTT
>TRBV6-5|-|TRBD1|15|TRBJ2-2
CASSYSTGVPGELFF
TGTGCCAGCAGTTACTCTACAGGGGTACCCGGGGAGCTGTTTTTT
>TRBV10-2|-|TRBD2|16|TRBJ2-1
CASMGGKGTRVQEQFF
TGCGCCAGCATGGGGGGGAAGGGCACTCGGGTACAGGAGCAGTTCTTC
>TRBV28|once|-|14|TRBJ2-3
CASSSVLASDTQYF
TGTGCCAGCAGTTCGGTCCTAGCGTCCGATACGCAGTATTTT
>TRBV5-1|-|-|15|TRBJ2-3
CASSDSLLDSDTQYF
TGCGCCAGCAGCGACTCCTTACTAGACTCTGATACGCAGTATTTT
>TRBV29-1|-|TRBD1|14|TRBJ1-5
CSVGETGGNQPQHF
TGCAGCGTCGGGGAGACAGGGGGGAATCAGCCCCAGCATTTT
>TRBV18|-|TRBD1|13|TRBJ1-1
CASSTTGDTEAFF
TGTGCCAGCTCAACGACAGGGGACACTGAAGCTTTCTTT
>TRBV28|-|-|16|TRBJ2-1
CASSLWRGAGGNEQFF
TGTGCCAGCAGTTTATGGCGGGGAGCGGGTGGCAATGAGCAGTTCTTC
>TRBV19|-|-|13|TRBJ2-7
CASSSVGAYEQYF
TGTGCCAGTAGTTCGGTAGGGGCCTACGAGCAGTACTTC
>TRBV4-1|-|-|13|TRBJ2-5
CASSQGFPGLPDF
TGCGCCAGCAGCCAAGGATTCCCGGGACTCCCCGACTTC
>TRBV2|many|-|16|TRBJ1-3
CASTLRLGPPGNTIYF
TGTGCCAGCACCCTCCGACTGGGGCCGCCTGGAAACACCATATATTTT
>TRBV28|once|TRBD2|12|TRBJ2-7
CASRRPLLAVTF
TGTGCCAGCAGGCGCCCCCTACTAGCGGTAACCTTC